This entry lists 20 T cell receptor beta chains sequenced from one sample in a study of T cell responses to AZD1222 COVID-19 vaccine. Profiled with immunoSEQ multiplex PCR; TCRdb holds only in-frame clones, not every one. The sample contains 110,000 to 150,000 clones, 89% of which appear only once. The sequencing used peripheral blood, collected on day 0 of AZD1222 vaccination. All receptors derive from an adult in good health.

V and J are TRBV14 and TRBJ2-7; D remains ambiguous. Trimming removed 2 bases from V and 1 base from J, with 6 bases in between. Germline V CDR1 and CDR2: SGHDN, FVKESK. CDR3 size: 13 residues. The chain's CDR3 is CASSQSPSYEQYF. The CDR3 coding sequence is TGTGCCAGCAGCCAATCTCCTTCCTACGAGCAGTACTTC.

This clone came up once. The chain combines TRBV6-2 or TRBV6-3 with TRBJ1-1; D not resolved. CDR1 is MNHEY, CDR2 SVGEGT, per germline. V lost 5 bases and J 4 bases, leaving 17 bases between the germline ends. The CDR3 length is 15 residues. CDR3 sequence (DNA): TGTGCCAGCAGTCCCTTCCCAGCTGGATCCACTGAAGCTTTCTTT. Translation gives CASSPFPAGSTEAFF.

The chain recombines TRBV11-2 with TRBJ1-4; the match to TRBD1 covers 8 bases. Per the germline V gene, CDR1 is SGHAT and CDR2 is FQNNGV. The length of the CDR3 is 13 residues. V gave up 5 bases and J gave up 7 bases; unmatched junction bases: 3. This CDR3 reads CASSPDRGEKLFF. The CDR3 DNA sequence: TGTGCCAGCAGCCCTGACAGGGGTGAAAAACTGTTTTTT.

This chain uses TRBV24-1 with TRBJ1-4; the match to TRBD1 covers 7 bases. CDR3 length equals 15 residues. J gave up 6 bases and V 6 bases, and 9 bases lay outside the gene matches. Germline CDR1 and CDR2: KGHDR and SFDVKD. The CDR3 loop reads CATSRGDSLDEKLFF. The CDR3 DNA reads as TGTGCCACCAGTCGTGGGGACAGTTTGGATGAAAAACTGTTTTTT.

V and J are TRBV24-1 and TRBJ2-7; the D gene is possibly TRBD1 (5 bases). CDR3 length: 15 amino acids. Germline V gene data show CDR1 as KGHDR and CDR2 as SFDVKD. With 0 bases removed from V and 3 bases from J, the gap between germline ends came to 11 bases. CDR3 sequence reads: CATSDLQGALYEQYF. The CDR3, as DNA: TGTGCCACCAGTGATTTGCAAGGGGCACTCTACGAGCAGTACTTC.

V is TRBV28 and J is TRBJ2-2; TRBD2 matches at 7 bases. Per the germline V gene, CDR1 is MDHEN and CDR2 is SYDVKM. CDR3 size: 16 residues. V lost 6 bases and J lost 3; bases outside the gene matches: 10. The CDR3 bases are TGTGCCAGCAGAAAGGGGAGGGTACGAGACACCGGGGAGCTGTTTTTT. Protein: CASRKGRVRDTGELFF.

The CDR3 sequence: CASSLGAGGVRGYTF. CDR3 DNA sequence: TGTGCCAGCAGCTTGGGCGCAGGGGGTGTTAGAGGCTACACCTTC. The V call is TRBV5-4, the J call TRBJ1-2; 7 nucleotides line up with TRBD1. CDR1 SGHNT and CDR2 YYREEE come from the germline V gene (reference sequence). This CDR3 is 15 amino acids long. With 0 bases clipped from V and 8 bases from J, the junction kept 10 bases outside the gene matches.

The V and J genes are TRBV7-9 and TRBJ2-5; D not resolved. Deletions cut 2 bases from V and 2 bases from J, with 6 bases between. Germline CDR1 is SEHNR and CDR2 is FQNEAQ (reference sequence). This CDR3 has 13 amino acids. CDR3 bases: TGTGCCAGCAGCTTATCTCTACAAGAGACCCAGTACTTC. Amino acids: CASSLSLQETQYF. The whole variable domain, filled in from reference TRBV7-9 and TRBJ2-5, reads DTGVSQNPRHKITKRGQNVTFRCDPISEHNRLYWYRQTLGQGPEFLTYFQNEAQLEKSRLLSDRFSAERPKGSFSTLEIQRTEQGDSAMYLCASSLSLQETQYFGPGTRLLVL.

The J gene is TRBJ2-7, the V gene TRBV6-5; D not resolved. The CDR3 length is 13 residues. The germline V gene has CDR1 MNHEY and CDR2 SVGAGI. Trimming took 8 bases from V and 2 from J, leaving 13 bases between them. The CDR3 protein is CASGGTQAYEQYF. The CDR3 DNA reads as TGTGCCAGCGGCGGAACGCAGGCCTACGAGCAGTACTTC.

The gene calls are TRBV9 and TRBJ2-1; D is unclear. The CDR3 extends over 17 amino acids. Germline assignment: CDR1 SGDLS and CDR2 YYNGEE. Trimming took 0 bases from V and 4 from J, leaving 17 bases between them. CDR3 residues: CASSVGSRYSVYNEQFF. CDR3 coding DNA: TGTGCCAGCAGCGTAGGATCACGGTATTCGGTATACAATGAGCAGTTCTTC. The full variable domain, rest sourced from reference TRBV9 and TRBJ2-1, is DSGVTQTPKHLITATGQRVTLRCSPRSGDLSVYWYQQSLDQGLQFLIQYYNGEERAKGNILERFSAQQFPDLHSELNLSSLELGDSALYFCASSVGSRYSVYNEQFFGPGTRLTVL.

CDR3 nucleotide sequence: TGTGCCAGCAGTTACTCGACGCGACAAGCGGTAGAGACCCAGTACTTC. Translation gives CASSYSTRQAVETQYF. The rearrangement joins TRBV6-2 or TRBV6-3 to TRBJ2-5, with a possible D match to TRBD2 (5 bases). V gave up 0 bases and J gave up 4 bases, with 15 bases separating them. Per the germline V gene, CDR1 is MNHEY and CDR2 is SVGEGT. This CDR3 spans 16 amino acids.

The chain combines TRBV9 with TRBJ1-3; 7 bases line up with TRBD1. Germline V lookup: CDR1 SGDLS, CDR2 YYNGEE. The CDR3 covers 15 residues. V shed 5 bases and J 3 bases; nucleotides not matched to a gene: 8. The CDR3 nucleotides read TGTGCCAGCAGTACCGCAGGGGGAGGTGGAAACACCATATATTTT. This sequence encodes CASSTAGGGGNTIYF.

The rearrangement links TRBV18 to TRBJ2-1; D is possibly TRBD1 or TRBD2 (5 bases each). This CDR3 region has 14 residues. V was trimmed by 5 bases and J by 3 bases, leaving 11 bases between them. CDR1 and CDR2 from the germline V gene are KGHSH and LQKENI. CDR3 nucleotide sequence: TGTGCCAGCTCAGTCCGGGACCACTACAATGAGCAGTTCTTC. Its protein is CASSVRDHYNEQFF.

The chain combines TRBV27 with TRBJ1-2, with D hard to call. Germline V gene data show CDR1 as MNHEY and CDR2 as SMNVEV (reference sequence). Trimming left V 7 bases short and J 8 bases short, with 29 bases between. There are 17 residues in the CDR3. CDR3 bases: TGTGCCAGCAAGAGGAACCGGCAAACAGCGACTTTGGGGGGCTACACCTTC. It translates to CASKRNRQTATLGGYTF.

This chain connects TRBV28 to TRBJ1-3; D not resolved. CDR1 and CDR2 from the germline V gene are MDHEN and SYDVKM. V shed 6 bases and J shed 4 bases, with 13 bases lying between them. The CDR3 is made up of 14 amino acids. CDR3 sequence: CASRRSVSGNTIYF. CDR3 nucleotide sequence: TGTGCCAGCAGGCGCTCTGTTTCCGGAAACACCATATATTTT.

In its sample, this clone was seen once. This chain connects TRBV19 to TRBJ1-3; the match to TRBD1 covers 7 bases. Germline values: CDR1 LNHDA, CDR2 SQIVND (reference sequence). The CDR3 is 12 residues long. Trimming removed 11 bases from V and 8 bases from J; junction bases left unmatched: 9. The CDR3 DNA reads as TGTGCCTCAGGGGGACTGGGGGACACCATATATTTT. It is translated as CASGGLGDTIYF.

This clone was seen a handful of times. The chain couples TRBV9 to TRBJ2-5; 7 positions agree with TRBD2. The germline V gene encodes CDR1 SGDLS and CDR2 YYNGEE. The CDR3 is 15 residues long. The trim removed 3 bases at V and 2 bases at J, leaving 7 bases unmatched. The CDR3 is CASSEGTGGQETQYF. DNA of the CDR3: TGTGCCAGCAGCGAGGGGACGGGGGGTCAAGAGACCCAGTACTTC.

The chain uses TRBV2 and TRBJ2-7; 7 bases are a match to TRBD1. The CDR3 consists of 14 residues. In germline, CDR1 is SNHLY, CDR2 FYNNEI. V was clipped by 4 bases and J by 0 bases; unmatched bases: 3. CDR3 bases: TGTGCCAGCAGTGGACAGGGCCTCTCCTACGAGCAGTACTTC. Translating gives CASSGQGLSYEQYF. Drawing the rest from reference TRBV2 and TRBJ2-7, the complete variable domain is EPEVTQTPSHQVTQMGQEVILRCVPISNHLYFYWYRQILGQKVEFLVSFYNNEISEKSEIFDDQFSVERPDGSNFTLKIRSTKLEDSAMYFCASSGQGLSYEQYFGPGTRLTVT.

The chain links TRBV5-4 to TRBJ2-7; D gene uncertain. Trimming took off 4 bases at V and 3 bases at J, with 8 bases between the two ends. CDR3 size: 12 residues. CDR1 SGHNT and CDR2 YYREEE come from the germline V gene (reference sequence). As DNA, the CDR3 is TGTGCCAGCAGCCCGGCGGTCTACGAGCAGTACTTC. Translating gives CASSPAVYEQYF.

This chain uses TRBV5-4 with TRBJ1-6, with D tentatively TRBD1 (5 bases). Trimming shortened V by 2 bases and J by 7 bases, and 10 bases separated the two germline ends. The CDR3 consists of 14 residues. CDR1 is SGHNT and CDR2 is YYREEE in the germline V gene (reference sequence). The CDR3 coding sequence is TGTGCCAGCAGCTTTGACAGATTCAATTCACCCCTCCACTTT. It translates to CASSFDRFNSPLHF.